The sequence of this T cell receptor beta chain was determined in a study of blood T cell repertoires in COVID-19. Study in general: The study drew acute and convalescent COVID-19 samples from the United States, Italy and Spain. T cells, B-cell-depleted T cells, or PBMCs provided the cDNA or gDNA that served as material.

The data were produced by immunoSEQ multiplex PCR, yet TCRdb's version contains in-frame clones alone and is incomplete. The table records some 140,000 clones, more than 70% of them present only once. In germline, CDR1 is LNHDA, CDR2 SQIVND (reference sequence). The CDR3 spans 14 residues. J was trimmed by 12 bases and V by 5 bases; bases with no gene match: 10. Sequenced sample: peripheral blood. The chain uses TRBV19 and TRBJ2-1, with 10 bases that match TRBD1. This TCR came from a human donor in a cohort sampled during active COVID-19. The CDR3 is CASSGGQGGRGQFF. CDR3 DNA: TGTGCCAGTAGTGGAGGACAGGGGGGACGGGGGCAGTTCTTC. Filled out from reference TRBV19 and TRBJ2-1, the complete variable domain reads DGGITQSPKYLFRKEGQNVTLSCEQNLNHDAMYWYRQDPGQGLRLIYYSQIVNDFQKGDIAEGYSVSREKKESFPLTVTSAQKNPTAFYLCASSGGQGGRGQFFGPGTRLTVL.